This T cell receptor beta chain originates from a study of T cell clones after liver transplantation. This clone was seen a few times. Clones were read by immunoSEQ multiplex PCR, and TCRdb kept only the in-frame ones, dropping some. This sample has roughly 120,000 clones, with over 75% found just once. CDR1 and CDR2 (germline): SGHVS, FQNEAQ. The V and J ends lost 2 bases and 5 bases respectively, with 19 bases between them. The CDR3 length is 17 residues. The TCR originated in a human patient who received a liver transplant. The graft donor may have given rise to some T cells. The rearrangement links TRBV7-8 to TRBJ2-1, with D tentatively TRBD2 (6 bases). The starting material was CD4+ T cells from blood, obtained 12 months after liver transplant. This CDR3 is CASSLRSRESYNNEQFF. CDR3 sequence (DNA): TGTGCCAGCAGCTTAAGGTCGCGGGAAAGCTACAACAATGAGCAGTTCTTC. The full variable domain, completed using reference TRBV7-8 and TRBJ2-1, is GAGVSQSPRYKVAKRGQDVALRCDPISGHVSLFWYQQALGQGPEFLTYFQNEAQLDKSGLPSDRFFAERPEGSVSTLKIQRTQQEDSAVYLCASSLRSRESYNNEQFFGPGTRLTVL.